A selection of T cell receptor beta chains follows, all from one sample in a study of blood T cells in healthy people across ages. A single record per CDR3 protein comes from TCRdb applying MiXCR to the 5' RACE reads. The data contain approximately 790,000 distinct CDR3 sequences, less than 80% of them singletons. Sequencing used blood. Every receptor here comes from a man aged 25 to 45 in good health. CDR3s include the opening cysteine and the closing phenylalanine or tryptophan. D genes are given only for firm matches. Clone size, where shown, is once, few, many, or a class for clones that have expanded.

d_gene: .; abundance: .; j_gene: TRBJ2-1; v_gene: TRBV30; CDR3aa: CAWSVTDTNEQFF; CDR3nt: TGTGCCTGGAGTGTAACCGACACGAATGAGCAGTTCTTC
d_gene: TRBD2; abundance: .; j_gene: TRBJ2-5; v_gene: TRBV4-3; CDR3aa: CASSQVHVPGLEYQETQYF; CDR3nt: TGCGCCAGCAGCCAAGTACATGTACCGGGACTAGAGTACCAAGAGACCCAGTACTTC
d_gene: TRBD2; abundance: many; j_gene: TRBJ2-4; v_gene: TRBV9; CDR3aa: CASSVSPYGGNIQYF; CDR3nt: TGTGCCAGCAGCGTCTCTCCCTACGGGGGGAACATTCAGTACTTC
d_gene: TRBD2; abundance: .; j_gene: TRBJ2-1; v_gene: TRBV10-3; CDR3aa: CAINKRENHNEQFF; CDR3nt: TGTGCCATCAACAAGCGGGAGAACCACAATGAGCAGTTCTTC
d_gene: TRBD2; abundance: .; j_gene: TRBJ2-1; v_gene: TRBV18; CDR3aa: CASSPGAGGRDEQFF; CDR3nt: TGTGCCAGCTCACCTGGAGCGGGGGGGCGAGATGAGCAGTTCTTC
d_gene: TRBD1; abundance: .; j_gene: TRBJ2-3; v_gene: TRBV9; CDR3aa: CASSLGQSADTQYF; CDR3nt: TGTGCCAGCAGCTTGGGACAGTCGGCAGATACGCAGTATTTT
d_gene: .; abundance: few; j_gene: TRBJ1-2; v_gene: TRBV24-1; CDR3aa: CATSDLGQDNYGYTF; CDR3nt: TGTGCCACCAGTGACTTGGGACAAGATAACTATGGCTACACCTTC
d_gene: .; abundance: .; j_gene: TRBJ2-5; v_gene: TRBV5-4; CDR3aa: CASSPSDRVRQETQYF; CDR3nt: TGTGCCAGCAGCCCAAGTGATAGGGTGCGGCAAGAGACCCAGTACTTC
d_gene: TRBD1; abundance: .; j_gene: TRBJ2-3; v_gene: TRBV20-1; CDR3aa: CSASGTGNTDTQYF; CDR3nt: TGCAGTGCTAGCGGGACAGGGAACACAGATACGCAGTATTTT
d_gene: .; abundance: .; j_gene: TRBJ2-1; v_gene: TRBV7-6; CDR3aa: CASSLGGSRTGVSEQFF; CDR3nt: TGTGCCAGCAGCTTAGGGGGCAGCCGGACGGGAGTCAGTGAGCAGTTCTTC
d_gene: .; abundance: .; j_gene: TRBJ2-5; v_gene: TRBV28; CDR3aa: CASRLYVGQAQETQYF; CDR3nt: TGTGCCAGCAGGTTATATGTGGGACAAGCACAAGAGACCCAGTACTTC
d_gene: TRBD2; abundance: .; j_gene: TRBJ2-5; v_gene: TRBV20-1; CDR3aa: CSASGGLAAQETQYF; CDR3nt: TGCAGTGCTAGCGGGGGACTAGCGGCCCAAGAGACCCAGTACTTC
d_gene: TRBD2; abundance: .; j_gene: TRBJ2-5; v_gene: TRBV28; CDR3aa: CASSPIAGARIETQYF; CDR3nt: TGTGCCAGCAGCCCGATAGCGGGAGCCCGGATAGAGACCCAGTACTTC
d_gene: .; abundance: .; j_gene: TRBJ2-2; v_gene: TRBV4-3; CDR3aa: CASSQSRSRTGELFF; CDR3nt: TGCGCCAGCAGCCAAAGCCGGTCGAGGACCGGGGAGCTGTTTTTT
d_gene: TRBD2; abundance: .; j_gene: TRBJ2-3; v_gene: TRBV7-2; CDR3aa: CASSPQERGFADTQYF; CDR3nt: TGTGCCAGCAGCCCCCAGGAGCGGGGGTTTGCAGATACGCAGTATTTT
d_gene: .; abundance: .; j_gene: TRBJ2-1; v_gene: TRBV19; CDR3aa: CASSMGGVPYNEQFF; CDR3nt: TGTGCCAGTAGTATGGGTGGAGTCCCCTACAATGAGCAGTTCTTC
d_gene: .; abundance: .; j_gene: TRBJ2-7; v_gene: TRBV18; CDR3aa: CASSPPGRLIYEQYF; CDR3nt: TGTGCCAGCTCACCACCGGGGAGACTGATCTACGAGCAGTACTTC
d_gene: .; abundance: .; j_gene: TRBJ1-5; v_gene: TRBV6-5; CDR3aa: CASSPSPGGRQPQHF; CDR3nt: TGTGCCAGCAGTCCCAGTCCTGGCGGACGGCAGCCCCAGCATTTT
d_gene: .; abundance: few; j_gene: TRBJ2-3; v_gene: TRBV12-3/TRBV12-4; CDR3aa: CASSSSSVATDTQYF; CDR3nt: TGTGCCAGCAGTTCCTCTTCGGTTGCGACAGATACGCAGTATTTT
d_gene: .; abundance: few; j_gene: TRBJ2-3; v_gene: TRBV5-1; CDR3aa: CASTSLTSTDTQYF; CDR3nt: TGCGCCAGCACCTCCTTAACTAGCACGGATACGCAGTATTTT
d_gene: .; abundance: .; j_gene: TRBJ2-4; v_gene: TRBV12-3/TRBV12-4; CDR3aa: CASSYGPTTKNIQYF; CDR3nt: TGTGCCAGCAGCTACGGGCCCACCACCAAAAACATTCAGTACTTC
d_gene: TRBD1; abundance: once; j_gene: TRBJ2-7; v_gene: TRBV6-2/TRBV6-3; CDR3aa: CASSYSWTGHHYEQYF; CDR3nt: TGTGCCAGCAGTTACTCCTGGACAGGGCACCACTACGAGCAGTACTTC
d_gene: .; abundance: few; j_gene: TRBJ2-3; v_gene: TRBV15; CDR3aa: CATSRDGGTSTDTQYF; CDR3nt: TGTGCCACCAGCAGAGATGGAGGGACTAGCACAGATACGCAGTATTTT
d_gene: .; abundance: few; j_gene: TRBJ2-7; v_gene: TRBV6-6; CDR3aa: CASATGSTYEQYF; CDR3nt: TGTGCCAGCGCAACAGGTTCTACCTACGAGCAGTACTTC
d_gene: .; abundance: .; j_gene: TRBJ1-2; v_gene: TRBV6-5; CDR3aa: CASSFLGPSEGYTF; CDR3nt: TGTGCCAGCAGTTTTTTAGGACCGTCGGAGGGCTACACCTTC
d_gene: .; abundance: .; j_gene: TRBJ2-1; v_gene: TRBV7-2; CDR3aa: CASSLFEGLYNEQFF; CDR3nt: TGTGCCAGCAGCTTATTCGAGGGGCTATACAATGAGCAGTTCTTC
d_gene: .; abundance: .; j_gene: TRBJ1-2; v_gene: TRBV6-5; CDR3aa: CASSYRDSFYGYTF; CDR3nt: TGTGCCAGCAGTTACCGCGACAGCTTCTATGGCTACACCTTC
d_gene: .; abundance: .; j_gene: TRBJ2-3; v_gene: TRBV6-1; CDR3aa: CASSEQALPYLRMQYF; CDR3nt: TGTGCCAGCAGTGAACAAGCCCTACCGTACCTACGAATGCAGTATTTT
d_gene: .; abundance: .; j_gene: TRBJ1-5; v_gene: TRBV12-3/TRBV12-4; CDR3aa: CASSLDARDNQPQHF; CDR3nt: TGTGCCAGCAGTTTAGACGCAAGGGACAATCAGCCCCAGCATTTT
d_gene: .; abundance: .; j_gene: TRBJ1-2; v_gene: TRBV10-3; CDR3aa: CAIRRRAVQWDYGYTF; CDR3nt: TGTGCCATCCGTAGACGGGCCGTTCAGTGGGACTATGGCTACACCTTC
d_gene: .; abundance: .; j_gene: TRBJ2-7; v_gene: TRBV28; CDR3aa: CASSLYAGGEQYF; CDR3nt: TGTGCCAGCAGTTTATATGCAGGGGGGGAGCAGTACTTC
d_gene: TRBD1; abundance: .; j_gene: TRBJ1-6; v_gene: TRBV6-5; CDR3aa: CASSYSGGRGSYNSPLHF; CDR3nt: TGTGCCAGCAGTTACTCGGGGGGCAGGGGGTCCTATAATTCACCCCTCCACTTT
d_gene: .; abundance: .; j_gene: TRBJ1-4; v_gene: TRBV6-6; CDR3aa: CASGPRGGIEKLFF; CDR3nt: TGTGCCAGCGGACCCCGGGGAGGGATCGAAAAACTGTTTTTT
d_gene: .; abundance: .; j_gene: TRBJ2-5; v_gene: TRBV5-1; CDR3aa: CASSAAQGHRGTQYF; CDR3nt: TGCGCCAGCAGCGCCGCACAGGGACATCGTGGGACCCAGTACTTC
d_gene: TRBD1; abundance: few; j_gene: TRBJ2-7; v_gene: TRBV5-1; CDR3aa: CASSLAVGQGLYEQYF; CDR3nt: TGCGCCAGCAGCTTGGCCGTGGGACAGGGTCTCTACGAGCAGTACTTC
d_gene: .; abundance: .; j_gene: TRBJ2-5; v_gene: TRBV25-1; CDR3aa: CASSDLDRETQYF; CDR3nt: TGTGCCAGCAGTGATCTAGATCGCGAGACCCAGTACTTC
d_gene: .; abundance: .; j_gene: TRBJ2-3; v_gene: TRBV7-9; CDR3aa: CASSFASTDTRYF; CDR3nt: TGTGCCAGCAGCTTCGCGTCAACAGATACGCGGTATTTT
d_gene: TRBD2; abundance: .; j_gene: TRBJ2-1; v_gene: TRBV9; CDR3aa: CASSVGSGGHEQFF; CDR3nt: TGTGCCAGCAGCGTTGGTAGCGGGGGCCATGAGCAGTTCTTC
d_gene: TRBD1; abundance: .; j_gene: TRBJ2-1; v_gene: TRBV27; CDR3aa: CASSDRVYNEQFF; CDR3nt: TGTGCCAGCAGCGACAGGGTATACAATGAGCAGTTCTTC
d_gene: TRBD1; abundance: few; j_gene: TRBJ1-4; v_gene: TRBV6-1; CDR3aa: CASSGTGTVNEKLFF; CDR3nt: TGTGCCAGCAGTGGAACCGGGACAGTAAATGAAAAACTGTTTTTT
d_gene: TRBD1; abundance: .; j_gene: TRBJ2-5; v_gene: TRBV9; CDR3aa: CASTLTGVGQETQYF; CDR3nt: TGTGCCAGCACCCTAACAGGGGTAGGGCAAGAGACCCAGTACTTC
d_gene: .; abundance: .; j_gene: TRBJ2-7; v_gene: TRBV5-1; CDR3aa: CASTPNTPGYEQYF; CDR3nt: TGCGCCAGCACCCCTAACACCCCGGGTTACGAGCAGTACTTC
d_gene: TRBD1; abundance: .; j_gene: TRBJ1-2; v_gene: TRBV30; CDR3aa: CAGPDRGHGYTF; CDR3nt: TGTGCCGGACCCGACAGGGGTCATGGCTACACCTTC
d_gene: TRBD1; abundance: .; j_gene: TRBJ1-5; v_gene: TRBV12-3/TRBV12-4; CDR3aa: CASRGRTGVNQPQHF; CDR3nt: TGTGCCAGCAGGGGTCGGACAGGGGTGAATCAGCCCCAGCATTTT
d_gene: .; abundance: .; j_gene: TRBJ1-2; v_gene: TRBV7-2; CDR3aa: CASSLVGFYGYTF; CDR3nt: TGTGCCAGCAGCTTAGTTGGTTTCTATGGCTACACCTTC
d_gene: .; abundance: .; j_gene: TRBJ1-6; v_gene: TRBV7-9; CDR3aa: CASSLASQRGGSPLHF; CDR3nt: TGTGCCAGCAGCTTAGCGAGCCAGAGGGGTGGTTCACCCCTCCACTTT
d_gene: TRBD1; abundance: once; j_gene: TRBJ2-5; v_gene: TRBV4-3; CDR3aa: CASSHGTGGVETQYF; CDR3nt: TGCGCCAGCAGCCACGGGACAGGGGGTGTAGAGACCCAGTACTTC
d_gene: TRBD2; abundance: .; j_gene: TRBJ2-3; v_gene: TRBV3-1; CDR3aa: CASRLAGGSSNTQYF; CDR3nt: TGTGCCAGCAGACTAGCGGGGGGATCCTCGAATACGCAGTATTTT
d_gene: TRBD1; abundance: few; j_gene: TRBJ2-1; v_gene: TRBV20-1; CDR3aa: CSARHPSTGEDEQFF; CDR3nt: TGCAGTGCTAGGCACCCATCGACAGGGGAGGACGAGCAGTTCTTC
d_gene: .; abundance: .; j_gene: TRBJ2-1; v_gene: TRBV3-1; CDR3aa: CASSRDVNNEQFF; CDR3nt: TGTGCCAGCAGCCGGGACGTCAACAATGAGCAGTTCTTC
d_gene: .; abundance: once; j_gene: TRBJ2-3; v_gene: TRBV4-3; CDR3aa: CASSQTDLSTDTQYF; CDR3nt: TGCGCCAGCAGCCAAACGGACCTCAGCACAGATACGCAGTATTTT
d_gene: TRBD2; abundance: few; j_gene: TRBJ2-5; v_gene: TRBV20-1; CDR3aa: CSARVLAGGRQETQYF; CDR3nt: TGCAGTGCTAGAGTCCTAGCGGGGGGACGGCAAGAGACCCAGTACTTC
d_gene: .; abundance: .; j_gene: TRBJ1-4; v_gene: TRBV19; CDR3aa: CASSQQVANEKLFF; CDR3nt: TGTGCCAGTAGCCAACAGGTGGCTAATGAAAAACTGTTTTTT
d_gene: .; abundance: .; j_gene: TRBJ2-7; v_gene: TRBV29-1; CDR3aa: CSVADHEQYF; CDR3nt: TGCAGCGTTGCCGACCACGAGCAGTACTTC